This is a list of T cell receptor beta chains from one sample in a study of CD8+ T cells in alopecia areata. Repertoires were generated with immunoSEQ multiplex PCR, while TCRdb's copy carries only in-frame clones and drops some. The sample shows about 140,000 clones, roughly four fifths of them seen only once. Sequences were derived from CD8+ T cells sorted from blood, sampled at week 4, from a patient treated with tofacitinib. The receptors derive from a human donor with alopecia areata. Each CDR3 is given with its conserved first and last residue. A D gene is named only where the DNA matches it firmly. The size field is filled for only some rows; it gives once, few, many or a size class.

j_gene | len | d_gene | abundance | v_gene | CDR3nt | CDR3aa
TRBJ2-6 | 14 | - | - | TRBV11-2 | TGTGCCAGCAGCCGAGACGATGGGGCCAACGTCCTGACTTTC | CASSRDDGANVLTF
TRBJ2-7 | 15 | - | - | TRBV7-7 | TGTGCTAGCAGCTTAGGGGCAGGGGCGCAGTACGAGCAGTACTTC | CASSLGAGAQYEQYF
TRBJ2-7 | 12 | - | - | TRBV11-2 | TGTGCCAGCAGCTTTTCCGGGTACGAGCAGTACTTC | CASSFSGYEQYF
TRBJ1-1 | 13 | - | once | TRBV19 | TGTGCCAGCTCTTGGGGGTATGGCACTGAAGCTTTCTTT | CASSWGYGTEAFF
TRBJ2-2 | 13 | - | - | TRBV6-6 | TGTGCCAGCAGTTACTTCCTAACCGGGGAGCTGTTTTTT | CASSYFLTGELFF
TRBJ2-3 | 14 | - | - | TRBV4-3 | TGCGCCAGCAGCCACTCAAGCGGCTCAGATACGCAGTATTTT | CASSHSSGSDTQYF
TRBJ2-7 | 11 | - | - | TRBV20-1 | TGCAGTGCGGCTCTAGGCCGGGAGCAGTACTTC | CSAALGREQYF
TRBJ2-7 | 15 | - | few | TRBV4-3 | TGCGCCAGCAGCCAAGAGGAGGGGAGCTCCTACGAGCAGTACTTC | CASSQEEGSSYEQYF
TRBJ2-1 | 12 | - | - | TRBV7-9 | TGTGCCAGCAGCTCCGGCCTAGATGAGCAGTTCTTC | CASSSGLDEQFF
TRBJ2-3 | 14 | TRBD1 | - | TRBV13 | TGTGCCAGCAGTCCTGGACAGGGCGTAGATACGCAGTATTTT | CASSPGQGVDTQYF
TRBJ2-3 | 20 | TRBD2 | few | TRBV7-8 | TGTGCCAGCAGCCAATCCCCGGGACTAGCGGGGGGACCTAGCACAGATACGCAGTATTTT | CASSQSPGLAGGPSTDTQYF
TRBJ2-7 | 11 | - | - | TRBV5-4 | TGTGCCAGCAGCTTGGGGGGCGAGCAGTACTTC | CASSLGGEQYF
TRBJ1-2 | 12 | TRBD1 | few | TRBV29-1 | TGCAGCGTGCGACAGGGAGGCTATGGCTACACCTTC | CSVRQGGYGYTF
TRBJ1-1 | 13 | - | once | TRBV5-1 | TGCGCCAGCAGCTACGGGGTCGACACTGAAGCTTTCTTT | CASSYGVDTEAFF
TRBJ2-1 | 14 | - | - | TRBV5-6 | TGTGCCAGCAACCTGCCCGGGGTCTACAATGAGCAGTTCTTC | CASNLPGVYNEQFF
TRBJ2-3 | 15 | TRBD2 | once | TRBV7-3 | TGTGCCAGCAGCTTACTAGCGGGGGGGCTACATACGCAGTATTTT | CASSLLAGGLHTQYF
TRBJ2-5 | 14 | TRBD1 | - | TRBV5-1 | TGCGCCAGCAGCTTTCCTACAGGGGAAGAGACCCAGTACTTC | CASSFPTGEETQYF
TRBJ2-1 | 13 | - | few | TRBV6-5 | TGTGCCAGCAGTTACTCTTTAAACAATGAGCAGTTCTTC | CASSYSLNNEQFF
TRBJ2-3 | 18 | TRBD1 | - | TRBV27 | TGTGCCAGCAGGACCGGGACAGACCCTATCCCCGGCACAGATACGCAGTATTTT | CASRTGTDPIPGTDTQYF
TRBJ2-5 | 13 | - | - | TRBV29-1 | TGCAGCGTTGAAGCCATCATATCAGAGACCCAGTACTTC | CSVEAIISETQYF
TRBJ2-5 | 16 | - | - | TRBV4-2 | TGTGCCAGCAGCCAAGACTCACCAGGGTGGGAAGAGACCCAGTACTTC | CASSQDSPGWEETQYF
TRBJ2-2 | 13 | - | - | TRBV9 | TGTGCCAGCAGCCCAGTAGGTGACGGGGAGCTGTTTTTT | CASSPVGDGELFF
TRBJ1-1 | 13 | - | - | TRBV27 | TGTGCCAGCAGTCCCGCGGGGGGTTTTGAAGCTTTCTTT | CASSPAGGFEAFF
TRBJ2-7 | 13 | - | few | TRBV5-4 | TGTGCCAGCAGCTTCAAGTATTCCTACGAGCAGTACTTC | CASSFKYSYEQYF
TRBJ1-4 | 16 | - | many | TRBV7-8 | TGTGCCAGCAGCTCCTCCTCCAGGGAGGTGGGAGAAAAACTGTTTTTT | CASSSSSREVGEKLFF
TRBJ2-1 | 14 | - | - | TRBV5-1 | TGCGCCAGCAAGGGGGGACAAGACTACAATGAGCAGTTCTTC | CASKGGQDYNEQFF
TRBJ2-5 | 15 | TRBD1 | - | TRBV9 | TGTGCCAGCAGCGTGTCCGGACAGGGGGGAGAGACCCAGTACTTC | CASSVSGQGGETQYF
TRBJ1-1 | 14 | - | - | TRBV5-5 | TGTGCCAGCAGCTCGCTACAGGGTCTTCCTGAAGCTTTCTTT | CASSSLQGLPEAFF
TRBJ2-1 | 17 | TRBD1 | - | TRBV11-2 | TGTGCCAGCAGCTTAGATCCCGGGACAGGGCCGGGGAATGAGCAGTTCTTC | CASSLDPGTGPGNEQFF
TRBJ2-3 | 14 | - | - | TRBV14 | TGTGCCAGCAGCCCCTGGACCCTTAAGGATACGCAGTATTTT | CASSPWTLKDTQYF
TRBJ2-7 | 14 | - | - | TRBV18 | TGTGCCAGCTCACCTAAGACAGGAGCCTACGAGCAGTACTTC | CASSPKTGAYEQYF
TRBJ2-5 | 15 | - | - | TRBV27 | TGTGCCAGCAGTTTAGGAGGTGCTAAACAAGAGACCCAGTACTTC | CASSLGGAKQETQYF
TRBJ1-2 | 15 | - | - | TRBV4-2 | TGTGCCAGCAGCCCGAGAGGGGATGGAGGGTATGGCTACACCTTC | CASSPRGDGGYGYTF
TRBJ2-3 | 16 | TRBD2 | once | TRBV2 | TGTGCCAGCAGTGTTGATCGGGGGGGCCGGACAGATACGCAGTATTTT | CASSVDRGGRTDTQYF
TRBJ2-7 | 14 | TRBD1 | - | TRBV6-5 | TGTGCCAGCGGACCGACAGGGGCAGGCTACGAGCAGTACTTC | CASGPTGAGYEQYF
TRBJ2-7 | 11 | - | - | TRBV29-1 | TGCAGCGTTTTGGATTCGGGGGAGCAGTACTTC | CSVLDSGEQYF